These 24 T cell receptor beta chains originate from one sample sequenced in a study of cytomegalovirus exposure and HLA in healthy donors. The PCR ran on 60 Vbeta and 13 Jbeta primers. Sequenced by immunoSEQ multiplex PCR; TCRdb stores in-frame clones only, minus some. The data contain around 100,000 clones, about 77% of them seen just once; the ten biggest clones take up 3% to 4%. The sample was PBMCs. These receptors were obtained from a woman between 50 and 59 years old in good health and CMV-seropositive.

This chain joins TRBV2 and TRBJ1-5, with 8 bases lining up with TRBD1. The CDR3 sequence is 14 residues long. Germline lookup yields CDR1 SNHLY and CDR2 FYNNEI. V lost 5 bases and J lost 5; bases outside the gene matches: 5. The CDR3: CASSPGGWDQPQHF. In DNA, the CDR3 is TGTGCCAGCAGTCCAGGGGGCTGGGATCAGCCCCAGCATTTT.

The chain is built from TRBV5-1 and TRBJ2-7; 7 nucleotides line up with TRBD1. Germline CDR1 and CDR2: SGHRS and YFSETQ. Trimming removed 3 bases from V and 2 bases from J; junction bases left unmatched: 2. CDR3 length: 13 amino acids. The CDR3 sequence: CASSSGTAYEQYF. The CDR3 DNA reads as TGCGCCAGCAGCTCCGGGACAGCCTACGAGCAGTACTTC.

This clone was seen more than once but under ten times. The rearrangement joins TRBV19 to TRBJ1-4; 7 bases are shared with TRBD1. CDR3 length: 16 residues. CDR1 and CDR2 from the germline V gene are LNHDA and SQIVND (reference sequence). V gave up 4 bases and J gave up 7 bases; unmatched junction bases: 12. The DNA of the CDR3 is TGTGCCAGTAGTAATCCCCTCGCAGGGGGTGGTGAAAAACTGTTTTTT. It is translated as CASSNPLAGGGEKLFF.

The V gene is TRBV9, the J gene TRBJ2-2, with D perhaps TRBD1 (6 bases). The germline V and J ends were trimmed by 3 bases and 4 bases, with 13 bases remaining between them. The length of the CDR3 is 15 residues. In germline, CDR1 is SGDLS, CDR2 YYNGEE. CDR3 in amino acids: CASSARTVGTGELFF. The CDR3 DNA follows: TGTGCCAGCAGCGCCCGGACAGTAGGCACCGGGGAGCTGTTTTTT.

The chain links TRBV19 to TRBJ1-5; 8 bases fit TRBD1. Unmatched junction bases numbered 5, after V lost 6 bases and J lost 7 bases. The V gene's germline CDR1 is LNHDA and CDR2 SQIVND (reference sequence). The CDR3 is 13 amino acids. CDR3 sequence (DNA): TGTGCCAGTAGCAATGACAGGGGCCAGCCCCAGCATTTT. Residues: CASSNDRGQPQHF.

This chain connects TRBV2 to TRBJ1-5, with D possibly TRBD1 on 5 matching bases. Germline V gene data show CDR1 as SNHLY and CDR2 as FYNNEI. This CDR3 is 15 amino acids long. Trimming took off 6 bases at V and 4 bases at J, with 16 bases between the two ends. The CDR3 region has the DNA TGTGCCAGCAGCCAGGAGAGGGAGGGGAATCAGCCCCAGCATTTT. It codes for CASSQEREGNQPQHF.

Here the CDR3 reads CASSLGFIRGTQTYEQYF. The CDR3 DNA is TGTGCCAGCAGCTTAGGATTTATCCGGGGGACTCAGACCTACGAGCAGTACTTC. The chain carries TRBV11-2 and TRBJ2-5; TRBD2 might be the D (6 bases). The DNA end is a closer match to TRBJ2-7, so the J assignment may be wrong. The CDR3 loop spans 18 amino acids. CDR1 SGHAT and CDR2 FQNNGV come from the germline V gene.

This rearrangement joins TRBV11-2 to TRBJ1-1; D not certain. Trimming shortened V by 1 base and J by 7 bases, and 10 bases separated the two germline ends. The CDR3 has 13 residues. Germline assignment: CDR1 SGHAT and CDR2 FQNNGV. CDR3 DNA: TGTGCCAGCAGCTTAGGCCCGACAATTGAAGCTTTCTTT. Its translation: CASSLGPTIEAFF. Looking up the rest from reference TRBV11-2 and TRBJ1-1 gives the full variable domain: EAGVAQSPRYKIIEKRQSVAFWCNPISGHATLYWYQQILGQGPKLLIQFQNNGVVDDSQLPKDRFSAERLKGVDSTLKIQPAKLEDSAVYLCASSLGPTIEAFFGQGTRLTVV.

CDR3 amino acids: CASSEKDRYSYNEQFF. CDR3 sequence (DNA): TGTGCCAGCAGTGAAAAGGACAGATACTCCTACAATGAGCAGTTCTTC. This sequence joins TRBV2 and TRBJ2-1, with a tentative D call TRBD1 (6 bases). The germline V gene encodes CDR1 SNHLY and CDR2 FYNNEI. V gave up 2 bases and J gave up 0 bases, with 11 bases separating them. The CDR3 is 16 residues long.

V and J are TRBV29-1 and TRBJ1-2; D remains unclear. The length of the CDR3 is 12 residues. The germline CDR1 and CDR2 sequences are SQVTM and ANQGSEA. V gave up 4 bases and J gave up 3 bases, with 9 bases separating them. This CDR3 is CSVAGADYGYTF. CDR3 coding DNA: TGCAGCGTTGCTGGTGCGGACTATGGCTACACCTTC.

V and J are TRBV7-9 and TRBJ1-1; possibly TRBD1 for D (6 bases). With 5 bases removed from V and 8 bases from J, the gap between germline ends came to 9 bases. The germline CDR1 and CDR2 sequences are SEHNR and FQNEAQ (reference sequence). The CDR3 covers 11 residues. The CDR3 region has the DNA TGTGCCAGCAGCCTTGGACAGGAAGCTTTCTTT. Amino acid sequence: CASSLGQEAFF.

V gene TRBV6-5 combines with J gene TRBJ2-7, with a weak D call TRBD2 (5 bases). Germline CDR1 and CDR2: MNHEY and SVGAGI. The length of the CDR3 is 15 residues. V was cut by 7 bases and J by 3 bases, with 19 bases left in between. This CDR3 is CASKKQAPGNYEQYF. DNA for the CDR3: TGTGCCAGCAAAAAGCAAGCACCGGGAAACTACGAGCAGTACTTC.

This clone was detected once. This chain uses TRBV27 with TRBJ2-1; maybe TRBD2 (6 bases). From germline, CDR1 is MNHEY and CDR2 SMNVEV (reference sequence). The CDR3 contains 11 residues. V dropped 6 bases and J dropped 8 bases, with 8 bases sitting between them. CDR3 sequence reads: CASREGDEQFF. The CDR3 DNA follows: TGTGCCAGCAGGGAGGGAGATGAGCAGTTCTTC.

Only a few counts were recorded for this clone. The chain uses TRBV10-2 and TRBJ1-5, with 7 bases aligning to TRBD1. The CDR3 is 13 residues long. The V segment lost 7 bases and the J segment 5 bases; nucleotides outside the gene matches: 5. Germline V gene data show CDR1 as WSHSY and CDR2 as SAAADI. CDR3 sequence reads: CASTTGLYQPQHF. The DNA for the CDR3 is TGCGCCAGCACGACAGGGCTGTATCAGCCCCAGCATTTT.

CDR3 in DNA: TGTGCCAGCAGCGTCCGAGGGACAATCGGTGGCTACACCTTC. It specifies CASSVRGTIGGYTF. The chain carries TRBV9 and TRBJ1-2, with TRBD1 as a possible D gene (6 bases). The V end was cut by 2 bases, the J end by 7 bases, with 15 bases between. CDR1 and CDR2 (germline): SGDLS, YYNGEE. The CDR3 consists of 14 residues.

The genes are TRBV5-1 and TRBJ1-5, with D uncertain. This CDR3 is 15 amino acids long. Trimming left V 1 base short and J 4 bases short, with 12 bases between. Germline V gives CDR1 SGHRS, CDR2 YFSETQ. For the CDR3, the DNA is TGCGCCAGCAGCTTGACCTGGGGAGGGAATCAGCCCCAGCATTTT. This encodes CASSLTWGGNQPQHF. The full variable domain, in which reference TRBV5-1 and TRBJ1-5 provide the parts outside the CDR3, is KAGVTQTPRYLIKTRGQQVTLSCSPISGHRSVSWYQQTPGQGLQFLFEYFSETQRNKGNFPGRFSGRQFSNSRSEMNVSTLELGDSALYLCASSLTWGGNQPQHFGDGTRLSIL.

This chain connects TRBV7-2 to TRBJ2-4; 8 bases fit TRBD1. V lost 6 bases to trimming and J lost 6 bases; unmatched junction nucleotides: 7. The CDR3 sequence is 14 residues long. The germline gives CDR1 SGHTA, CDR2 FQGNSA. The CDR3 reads CASRFGQGRNIQYF. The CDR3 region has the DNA TGTGCCAGCAGGTTCGGACAGGGCAGAAACATTCAGTACTTC.

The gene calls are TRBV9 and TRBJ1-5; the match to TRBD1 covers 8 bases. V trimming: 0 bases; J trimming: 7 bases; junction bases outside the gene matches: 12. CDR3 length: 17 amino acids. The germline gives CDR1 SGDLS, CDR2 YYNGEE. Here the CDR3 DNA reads TGTGCCAGCAGCGTAGGGACAGGGCCCTGGGCGGGACAGCCCCAGCATTTT. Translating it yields CASSVGTGPWAGQPQHF.

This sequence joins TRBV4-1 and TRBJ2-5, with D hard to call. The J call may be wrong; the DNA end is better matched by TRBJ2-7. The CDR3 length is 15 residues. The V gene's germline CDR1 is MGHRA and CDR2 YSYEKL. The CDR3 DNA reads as TGCGCCAGCAGCCAAGTCGTCACGGTCTCCTACGAGCAGTACTTC. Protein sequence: CASSQVVTVSYEQYF.

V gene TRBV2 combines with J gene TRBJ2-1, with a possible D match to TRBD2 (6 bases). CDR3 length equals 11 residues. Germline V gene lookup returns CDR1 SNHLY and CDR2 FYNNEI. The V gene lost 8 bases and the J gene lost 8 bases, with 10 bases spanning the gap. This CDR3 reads CASWGGDEQFF. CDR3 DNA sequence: TGTGCCAGCTGGGGAGGCGATGAGCAGTTCTTC.

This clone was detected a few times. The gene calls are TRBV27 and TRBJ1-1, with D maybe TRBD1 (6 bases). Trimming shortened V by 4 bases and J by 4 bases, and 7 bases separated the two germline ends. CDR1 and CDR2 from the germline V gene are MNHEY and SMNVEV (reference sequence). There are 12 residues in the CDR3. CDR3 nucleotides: TGTGCCAGCAGTTCAGGGGTCACTGAAGCTTTCTTT. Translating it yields CASSSGVTEAFF.

CDR3 nucleotides: TGTGCCAGCAGTCCAACAGAACAGCCCCAGCATTTT. This encodes CASSPTEQPQHF. This chain links TRBV7-8 with TRBJ1-5; no firm D call. The germline CDR1 and CDR2 sequences are SGHVS and FQNEAQ. V was clipped by 6 bases and J by 7 bases, with 10 bases between them. This CDR3 is built from 12 residues.

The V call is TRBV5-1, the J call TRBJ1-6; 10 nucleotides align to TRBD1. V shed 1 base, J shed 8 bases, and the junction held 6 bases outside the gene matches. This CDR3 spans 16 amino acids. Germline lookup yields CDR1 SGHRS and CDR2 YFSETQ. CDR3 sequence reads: CASSLYGGTGDSPLHF. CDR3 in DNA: TGCGCCAGCAGCTTGTACGGCGGGACAGGGGATTCACCCCTCCACTTT.

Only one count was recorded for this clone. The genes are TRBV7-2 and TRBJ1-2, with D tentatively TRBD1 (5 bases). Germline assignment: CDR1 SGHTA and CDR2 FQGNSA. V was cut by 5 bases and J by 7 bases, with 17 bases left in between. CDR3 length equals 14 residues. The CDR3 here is CASSPGGGEAGYTF. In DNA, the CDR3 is TGTGCCAGCAGCCCCGGCGGGGGAGAGGCTGGCTACACCTTC.